A selection of T cell receptor beta chains follows, all from one sample in a study of blood T cell repertoires in COVID-19. The repertoire was sequenced with immunoSEQ multiplex PCR; TCRdb's copy has only in-frame clones and lacks some. The sample holds about 160,000 clones, around 82% seen once. Sequenced material: peripheral blood. These receptors were obtained from a man aged 60 to 69 who had recovered from COVID-19. Each CDR3 is given with its conserved first and last residue. Fields, in order: clone size, CDR3 length, D gene, J gene, V gene, CDR3 protein, CDR3 DNA. D genes are given only for firm matches. Only part of the rows carry a size: once, few, many, or a class if the clone is expanded.

size: .; length: 15; D: TRBD1; J: TRBJ2-1; V: TRBV7-3; CDR3: CASSLMGQPNNEQFF; DNA: TGTGCCAGCAGCTTAATGGGACAGCCAAACAATGAGCAGTTCTTC
size: .; length: 15; D: TRBD1; J: TRBJ1-2; V: TRBV3-1/TRBV3-2; CDR3: CASSPRRGQGSGYTF; DNA: TGTGCCAGCAGCCCTCGGCGGGGACAGGGCTCTGGCTACACCTTC
size: .; length: 15; D: .; J: TRBJ1-3; V: TRBV9; CDR3: CASSPQGGAGNTIYF; DNA: TGTGCCAGCAGCCCCCAGGGAGGGGCTGGAAACACCATATATTTT
size: few; length: 13; D: .; J: TRBJ2-1; V: TRBV6-6; CDR3: CASSLTVYNEQFF; DNA: TGTGCCAGCAGTCTGACAGTTTACAATGAGCAGTTCTTC
size: few; length: 15; D: TRBD1; J: TRBJ2-3; V: TRBV19; CDR3: CASSIGQGTGDTQYF; DNA: TGTGCCAGTAGTATAGGACAGGGAACGGGAGATACGCAGTATTTT
size: .; length: 15; D: TRBD1; J: TRBJ2-7; V: TRBV24-1; CDR3: CATSESGQVPYEQYF; DNA: TGTGCCACCAGTGAGTCCGGACAGGTACCCTACGAGCAGTACTTC
size: .; length: 15; D: TRBD2; J: TRBJ2-3; V: TRBV3-1/TRBV3-2; CDR3: CASSITSGDTDTQYF; DNA: TGTGCCAGCAGCATTACTAGCGGCGACACAGATACGCAGTATTTT
size: .; length: 15; D: .; J: TRBJ2-7; V: TRBV11-2; CDR3: CASSSFGGGIYEQYF; DNA: TGTGCCAGCAGCTCCTTTGGGGGCGGAATCTACGAGCAGTACTTC
size: .; length: 14; D: TRBD1; J: TRBJ2-7; V: TRBV6-5; CDR3: CASSRRTGGDEQYF; DNA: TGTGCCAGCAGTCGAAGGACAGGGGGAGACGAGCAGTACTTC
size: .; length: 14; D: TRBD1; J: TRBJ1-2; V: TRBV19; CDR3: CASSTPGQGIDYTF; DNA: TGTGCCAGTAGTACCCCGGGACAGGGGATTGACTACACCTTC
size: .; length: 16; D: .; J: TRBJ2-2; V: TRBV7-8; CDR3: CASSPGGGRVTGELFF; DNA: TGTGCCAGCAGCCCTGGGGGAGGCCGCGTCACCGGGGAGCTGTTTTTT
size: .; length: 15; D: .; J: TRBJ1-1; V: TRBV6-5; CDR3: CASRSRALIQYEAFF; DNA: TGTGCCAGCAGATCCAGAGCCCTTATACAGTACGAAGCTTTCTTT
size: .; length: 16; D: .; J: TRBJ1-4; V: TRBV6-9; CDR3: CASRRTAPLTNEKLFF; DNA: TGTGCCAGCAGGCGGACAGCTCCACTAACTAATGAAAAACTGTTTTTT
size: once; length: 15; D: TRBD2; J: TRBJ2-7; V: TRBV28; CDR3: CASRSPGGGTYEQYF; DNA: TGTGCCAGCAGATCTCCCGGGGGGGGGACCTACGAGCAGTACTTC
size: .; length: 14; D: TRBD1; J: TRBJ1-5; V: TRBV6-6; CDR3: CASGGQGITQPQHF; DNA: TGTGCCAGCGGGGGACAGGGGATTACTCAGCCCCAGCATTTT
size: .; length: 12; D: TRBD1; J: TRBJ2-1; V: TRBV27; CDR3: CASGRGRGEQFF; DNA: TGTGCCAGCGGAAGGGGGCGCGGTGAGCAGTTCTTC
size: .; length: 16; D: TRBD2; J: TRBJ2-1; V: TRBV19; CDR3: CASRSGGGSSYNEQFF; DNA: TGTGCCAGTAGATCGGGGGGAGGGAGCTCCTACAATGAGCAGTTCTTC
size: .; length: 12; D: .; J: TRBJ2-1; V: TRBV6-6; CDR3: CASSTGYNEQFF; DNA: TGTGCCAGCAGTACAGGTTACAATGAGCAGTTCTTC
size: .; length: 15; D: .; J: TRBJ1-2; V: TRBV3-1/TRBV3-2; CDR3: CASSQDRGSNYGYTF; DNA: TGTGCCAGCAGCCAAGATCGGGGGTCCAACTATGGCTACACCTTC
size: .; length: 17; D: .; J: TRBJ1-2; V: TRBV4-1; CDR3: CASSQGITGDLNYGYTF; DNA: TGCGCCAGCAGCCAAGGGATTACGGGGGACCTTAACTATGGCTACACCTTC
size: .; length: 16; D: TRBD2; J: TRBJ2-1; V: TRBV4-2; CDR3: CASSQVSGGTYNEQFF; DNA: TGTGCCAGCAGCCAAGTTTCGGGGGGGACCTACAATGAGCAGTTCTTC
size: .; length: 14; D: TRBD2; J: TRBJ2-1; V: TRBV24-1; CDR3: CATSDYRTSGEQFF; DNA: TGTGCCACCAGTGATTACCGGACTAGCGGTGAGCAGTTCTTC
size: .; length: 15; D: .; J: TRBJ1-2; V: TRBV5-4; CDR3: CASSRPEGSNYGYTF; DNA: TGTGCCAGCAGTCGGCCGGAGGGAAGTAACTATGGCTACACCTTC
size: .; length: 14; D: .; J: TRBJ2-7; V: TRBV6-5; CDR3: CASSYSHRVEEQYF; DNA: TGTGCCAGCAGTTACTCGCACAGGGTTGAGGAGCAGTACTTC
size: .; length: 13; D: .; J: TRBJ2-1; V: TRBV2; CDR3: CASSGELGDEQFF; DNA: TGTGCCAGCAGTGGGGAACTAGGAGATGAGCAGTTCTTC
size: .; length: 17; D: .; J: TRBJ2-4; V: TRBV5-4; CDR3: CASSLNRATLAKNIQYF; DNA: TGTGCCAGCAGCTTGAACAGAGCCACTCTAGCCAAAAACATTCAGTACTTC
size: .; length: 17; D: TRBD2; J: TRBJ2-3; V: TRBV29-1; CDR3: CSVESAGGPASTDTQYF; DNA: TGCAGCGTTGAAAGTGCGGGGGGGCCGGCTAGCACAGATACGCAGTATTTT
size: .; length: 15; D: .; J: TRBJ1-6; V: TRBV7-9; CDR3: CASSLNEGWGSPLHF; DNA: TGTGCCAGCAGCTTGAATGAGGGATGGGGATCACCCCTCCACTTT
size: .; length: 13; D: TRBD1; J: TRBJ2-5; V: TRBV19; CDR3: CASSWGQQETQYF; DNA: TGTGCCAGTAGTTGGGGACAGCAAGAGACCCAGTACTTC
size: .; length: 14; D: .; J: TRBJ1-2; V: TRBV13; CDR3: CASSLSQGHYGYTF; DNA: TGTGCCAGCAGCCTCAGTCAGGGCCACTATGGCTACACCTTC
size: .; length: 16; D: .; J: TRBJ2-1; V: TRBV18; CDR3: CASSPPGVGSYNEQFF; DNA: TGTGCCAGCTCACCACCAGGGGTCGGATCCTACAATGAGCAGTTCTTC
size: .; length: 12; D: .; J: TRBJ1-4; V: TRBV6-5; CDR3: CATQVFNEKLFF; DNA: TGTGCCACACAGGTGTTTAATGAAAAACTGTTTTTT
size: .; length: 13; D: TRBD1; J: TRBJ2-7; V: TRBV6-5; CDR3: CASRVRGSYEQYF; DNA: TGTGCCAGCAGAGTCAGGGGGTCCTACGAGCAGTACTTC
size: .; length: 13; D: .; J: TRBJ2-1; V: TRBV7-9; CDR3: CASSLNRDNEQFF; DNA: TGTGCCAGCAGCTTGAACAGGGACAATGAGCAGTTCTTC
size: .; length: 15; D: .; J: TRBJ1-1; V: TRBV6-5; CDR3: CASSPRIPDDTEAFF; DNA: TGTGCCAGCAGTCCGCGGATCCCGGATGACACTGAAGCTTTCTTT
size: .; length: 15; D: .; J: TRBJ2-2; V: TRBV5-4; CDR3: CASTLRLGGSGELFF; DNA: TGTGCCAGCACCCTTCGACTAGGTGGATCCGGGGAGCTGTTTTTT
size: .; length: 15; D: .; J: TRBJ2-5; V: TRBV15; CDR3: CATSREAGYQETQYF; DNA: TGTGCCACCAGCAGGGAGGCGGGGTACCAAGAGACCCAGTACTTC
size: .; length: 18; D: TRBD2; J: TRBJ2-1; V: TRBV7-2; CDR3: CASSLDTTSGGALGEQFF; DNA: TGTGCCAGCAGCTTAGACACGACTAGCGGGGGGGCCTTGGGTGAGCAGTTCTTC
size: .; length: 15; D: TRBD1; J: TRBJ1-2; V: TRBV4-3; CDR3: CASSQPGQGSYGYTF; DNA: TGCGCCAGCAGCCAACCGGGACAGGGGTCCTATGGCTACACCTTC
size: few; length: 13; D: .; J: TRBJ1-5; V: TRBV5-1; CDR3: CASSLLSNQPQHF; DNA: TGCGCCAGCAGCTTGTTAAGCAATCAGCCCCAGCATTTT
size: .; length: 15; D: TRBD1; J: TRBJ2-5; V: TRBV7-9; CDR3: CASSLVQGGYETQYF; DNA: TGTGCCAGCAGCTTAGTACAGGGGGGCTACGAGACCCAGTACTTC